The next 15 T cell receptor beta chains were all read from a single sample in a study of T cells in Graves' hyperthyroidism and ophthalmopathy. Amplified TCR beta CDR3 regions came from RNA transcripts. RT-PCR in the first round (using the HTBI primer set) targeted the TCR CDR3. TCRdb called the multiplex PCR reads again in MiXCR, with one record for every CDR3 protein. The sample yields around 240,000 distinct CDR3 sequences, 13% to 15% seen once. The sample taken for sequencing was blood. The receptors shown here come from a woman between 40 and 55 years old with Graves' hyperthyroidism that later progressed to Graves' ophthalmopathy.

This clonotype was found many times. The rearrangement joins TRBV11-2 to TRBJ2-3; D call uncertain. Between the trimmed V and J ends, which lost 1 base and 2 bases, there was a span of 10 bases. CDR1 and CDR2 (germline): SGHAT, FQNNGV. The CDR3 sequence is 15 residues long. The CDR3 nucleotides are TGTGCCAGCAGCTTAGGTTGGCAGATCACAGATACGCAGTATTTT. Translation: CASSLGWQITDTQYF.

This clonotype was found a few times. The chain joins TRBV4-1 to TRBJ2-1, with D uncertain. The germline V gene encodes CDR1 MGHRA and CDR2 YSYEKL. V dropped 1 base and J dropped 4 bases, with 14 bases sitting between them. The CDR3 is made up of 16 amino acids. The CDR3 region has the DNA TGCGCCAGCAGCCAAGCTGGATACAGCGATTACAATGAGCAGTTCTTC. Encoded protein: CASSQAGYSDYNEQFF.

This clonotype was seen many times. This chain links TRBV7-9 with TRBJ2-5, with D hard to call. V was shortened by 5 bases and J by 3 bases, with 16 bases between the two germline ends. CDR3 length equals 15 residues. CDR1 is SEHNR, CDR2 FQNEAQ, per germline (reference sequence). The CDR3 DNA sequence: TGTGCCAGCAGCCCTCTGGGCGTTTGGGAAGAGACCCAGTACTTC. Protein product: CASSPLGVWEETQYF.

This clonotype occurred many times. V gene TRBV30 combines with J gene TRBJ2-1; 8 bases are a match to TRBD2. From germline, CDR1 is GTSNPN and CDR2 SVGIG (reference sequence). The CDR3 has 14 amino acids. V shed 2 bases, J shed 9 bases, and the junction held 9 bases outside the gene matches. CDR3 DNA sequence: TGTGCCTGGAGTACAGAAATCACTAGCGGTGAGCAGTTCTTC. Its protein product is CAWSTEITSGEQFF. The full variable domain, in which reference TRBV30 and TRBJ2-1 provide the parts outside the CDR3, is SQTIHQWPATLVQPVGSPLSLECTVEGTSNPNLYWYRQAAGRGLQLLFYSVGIGQISSEVPQNLSASRPQDRQFILSSKKLLLSDSGFYLCAWSTEITSGEQFFGPGTRLTVL.

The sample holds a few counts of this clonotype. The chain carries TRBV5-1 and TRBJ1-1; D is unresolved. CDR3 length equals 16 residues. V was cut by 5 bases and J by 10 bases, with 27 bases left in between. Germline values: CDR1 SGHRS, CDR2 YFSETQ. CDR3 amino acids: CASSSIPFREGNGAFF. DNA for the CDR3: TGCGCCAGCAGTTCGATCCCATTCCGGGAAGGTAATGGAGCTTTCTTT.

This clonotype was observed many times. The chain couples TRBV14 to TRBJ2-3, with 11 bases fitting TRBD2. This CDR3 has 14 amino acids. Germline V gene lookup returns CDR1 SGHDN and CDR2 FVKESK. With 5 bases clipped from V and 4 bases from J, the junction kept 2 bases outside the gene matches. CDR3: CASSLLAGADTQYF. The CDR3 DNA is TGTGCCAGCAGCTTACTAGCGGGAGCAGATACGCAGTATTTT.

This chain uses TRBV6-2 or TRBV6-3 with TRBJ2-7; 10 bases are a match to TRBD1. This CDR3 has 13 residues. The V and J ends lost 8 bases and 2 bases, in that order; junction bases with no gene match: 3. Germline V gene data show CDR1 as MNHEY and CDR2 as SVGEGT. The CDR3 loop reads CASRTGGTYEQYF. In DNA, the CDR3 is TGTGCCAGCCGGACAGGGGGGACCTACGAGCAGTACTTC.

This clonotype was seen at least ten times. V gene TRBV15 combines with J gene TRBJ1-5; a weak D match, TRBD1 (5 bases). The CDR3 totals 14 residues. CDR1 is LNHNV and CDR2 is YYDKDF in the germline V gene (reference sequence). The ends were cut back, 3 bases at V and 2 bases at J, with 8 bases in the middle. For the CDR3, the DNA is TGTGCCACCAGCAGGGACATCGGCAATCAGCCCCAGCATTTT. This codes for CATSRDIGNQPQHF.

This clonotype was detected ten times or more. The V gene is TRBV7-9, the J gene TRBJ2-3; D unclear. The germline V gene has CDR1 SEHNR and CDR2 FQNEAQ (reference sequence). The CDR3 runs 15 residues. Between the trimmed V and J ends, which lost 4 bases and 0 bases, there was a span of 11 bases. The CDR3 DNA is TGTGCCAGCAGCTACGGACGGTCTAGCACAGATACGCAGTATTTT. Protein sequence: CASSYGRSSTDTQYF. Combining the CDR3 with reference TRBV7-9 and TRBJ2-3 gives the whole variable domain DTGVSQNPRHKITKRGQNVTFRCDPISEHNRLYWYRQTLGQGPEFLTYFQNEAQLEKSRLLSDRFSAERPKGSFSTLEIQRTEQGDSAMYLCASSYGRSSTDTQYFGPGTRLTVL.

CDR3 in amino acids: CASSGGLAGNTGELFF. CDR3 nucleotides: TGTGCCAGCAGCGGGGGACTAGCGGGAAACACCGGGGAGCTGTTTTTT. The chain uses TRBV11-2 and TRBJ2-2; 13 nucleotides agree with TRBD2. The CDR3 is 16 amino acids. The germline CDR1 and CDR2 sequences are SGHAT and FQNNGV. Trimming took 5 bases from V and 2 from J; bases not matched to a gene: 2.

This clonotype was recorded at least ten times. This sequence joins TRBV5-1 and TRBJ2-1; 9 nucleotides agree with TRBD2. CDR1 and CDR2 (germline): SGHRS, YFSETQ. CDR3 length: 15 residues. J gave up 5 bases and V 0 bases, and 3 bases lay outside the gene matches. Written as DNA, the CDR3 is TGCGCCAGCAGCTTGGCGACTAGCGGACACAATGAGCAGTTCTTC. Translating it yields CASSLATSGHNEQFF.

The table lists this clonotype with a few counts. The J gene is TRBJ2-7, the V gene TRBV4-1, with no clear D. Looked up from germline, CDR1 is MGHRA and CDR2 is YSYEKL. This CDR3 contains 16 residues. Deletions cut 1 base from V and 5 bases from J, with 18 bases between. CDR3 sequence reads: CASSQVLDIRWHEQYF. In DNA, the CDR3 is TGCGCCAGCAGCCAAGTTTTAGACATTCGATGGCACGAGCAGTACTTC.

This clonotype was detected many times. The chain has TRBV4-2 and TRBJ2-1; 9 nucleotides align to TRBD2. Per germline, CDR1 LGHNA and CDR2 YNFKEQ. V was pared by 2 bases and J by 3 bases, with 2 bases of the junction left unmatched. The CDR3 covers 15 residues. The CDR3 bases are TGTGCCAGCAGCCAAAGGACTAGCGACTACAATGAGCAGTTCTTC. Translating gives CASSQRTSDYNEQFF.

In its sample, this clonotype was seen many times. CDR3 sequence (DNA): TGCGCCAGCAGCTTGGCGGGGAAGACTGAAGCTTTCTTT. Translating gives CASSLAGKTEAFF. The genes are TRBV5-1 and TRBJ1-1; the D is unclear. Germline V gene lookup returns CDR1 SGHRS and CDR2 YFSETQ. CDR3 length: 13 residues. Trimming removed 0 bases from V and 5 bases from J, with 8 bases in between.

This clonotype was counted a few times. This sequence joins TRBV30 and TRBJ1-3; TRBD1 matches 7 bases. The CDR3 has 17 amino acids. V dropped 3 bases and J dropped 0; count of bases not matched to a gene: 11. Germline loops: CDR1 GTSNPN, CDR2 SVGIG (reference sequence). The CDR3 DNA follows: TGTGCCTGGAGCGGAACTGGACAGGCGCTCTCTGGAAACACCATATATTTT. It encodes CAWSGTGQALSGNTIYF.